These 15 T cell receptor beta chains came from one sample sequenced in a study of human T cells and chemical hapten exposure. MiXCR, run by TCRdb on the RACE reads, gives a single entry per CDR3 protein. Seen here are tens of thousands of distinct CDR3 sequences, less than 15% observed once, and the top ten hold roughly 4.6%. Stated time point: pre-sensitization, week 0. Sample treatment: therapeutic diphenylcyclopropenone sensitization with weekly scalp DPC. This material consisted of whole blood, taken in connection with sensitization to the hapten diphenylcyclopropenone (DPC). The source of these receptors is a woman aged 50 to 60 with alopecia areata. Some clones in this sample may be carry-over from other donors' samples.

The rearrangement joins TRBV29-1 to TRBJ2-3; 7 nucleotides align to TRBD1. V lost 0 bases and J lost 5; bases outside the gene matches: 8. CDR3 size: 15 residues. CDR1 and CDR2 (germline): SQVTM, ANQGSEA. DNA for the CDR3: TGCAGCGTTGAAGATTATAGGGGGCAAGGAGATACGCAGTATTTT. Its translation is CSVEDYRGQGDTQYF.

CDR3 DNA: TGTGCCAGCAGGTACAGGGGTGGACTGGGAGAGACCCAGTACTTC. Translation gives CASRYRGGLGETQYF. This rearrangement joins TRBV7-2 to TRBJ2-5; 7 nucleotides agree with TRBD1. Germline CDR1 and CDR2: SGHTA and FQGNSA. Germline trimming cut 6 bases from V and 4 bases from J; bases unmatched to any gene: 11. The CDR3 sequence is 15 residues long.

This clonotype was seen ten or more times. This chain uses TRBV19 with TRBJ1-6, with D hard to call. Germline CDR1 and CDR2: LNHDA and SQIVND (reference sequence). The V gene lost 9 bases and the J gene lost 7 bases, with 4 bases spanning the gap. The CDR3 consists of 10 residues. The CDR3 here is CASGNSPLHF. The CDR3 region has the DNA TGTGCCAGCGGAAATTCACCCCTCCACTTT.

This clonotype has a handful of counts. This chain links TRBV27 with TRBJ1-1; D call uncertain. CDR3 length equals 13 residues. CDR1 and CDR2 (germline): MNHEY, SMNVEV (reference sequence). Trimming stripped 2 bases from V and 1 base from J, with 5 bases between. CDR3 coding DNA: TGTGCCAGCAGTTTACGGGGGAACACTGAAGCTTTCTTT. Its protein is CASSLRGNTEAFF.

This clonotype showed up just a few times. The chain has TRBV12-3 or TRBV12-4 and TRBJ2-1; 7 bases fit TRBD1. V dropped 5 bases and J dropped 4; count of bases not matched to a gene: 8. This CDR3 has 15 amino acids. CDR3 loop: CASSNTGVQYNEQFF. DNA of the CDR3: TGTGCCAGCAGTAATACAGGGGTACAGTACAATGAGCAGTTCTTC.

In its sample, this clonotype was seen a few times. The rearrangement joins TRBV27 to TRBJ1-6; D call uncertain. Trimming removed 8 bases at V and 5 bases at J, with 4 bases between. CDR3 size: 11 residues. CDR1 and CDR2 (germline): MNHEY, SMNVEV (reference sequence). CDR3 residues: CASRNNSPLHF. The CDR3 nucleotides read TGTGCCAGCCGAAATAATTCACCCCTCCACTTT.

This clonotype has a handful of counts. The J gene is TRBJ2-7, the V gene TRBV27; D assignment may be TRBD1 or TRBD2 (5 bases each). Germline V lookup: CDR1 MNHEY, CDR2 SMNVEV (reference sequence). This CDR3 is 16 amino acids long. The V and J ends lost 1 base and 0 bases respectively, with 13 bases between them. Here the CDR3 reads CASSLFGTVSSYEQYF. CDR3 nucleotides: TGTGCCAGCAGTTTATTTGGGACCGTGAGCTCCTACGAGCAGTACTTC.

J is TRBJ1-2 and V is TRBV6-2 or TRBV6-3, with D uncertain. The germline V gene has CDR1 MNHEY and CDR2 SVGEGT. V was shortened by 3 bases and J by 7 bases, with 15 bases between the two germline ends. The CDR3 loop spans 14 amino acids. The CDR3 nucleotides read TGTGCCAGCAGTTATGGTCAGACGCCCACTGGCTACACCTTC. Protein sequence: CASSYGQTPTGYTF.

This clonotype has a handful of counts. This rearrangement joins TRBV5-5 to TRBJ2-1; a possible D gene is TRBD2 (6 bases). The CDR3 totals 14 residues. Trimming removed 4 bases from V and 5 bases from J, with 13 bases in between. Germline V CDR1 and CDR2: SGHKS, YYEKEE (reference sequence). DNA for the CDR3: TGTGCCAGCAGCGCGGGGCCACTAAACAATGAGCAGTTCTTC. It is translated as CASSAGPLNNEQFF.

This clonotype was counted ten times or more. The rearrangement joins TRBV2 to TRBJ2-1; perhaps TRBD2 as D (6 bases). CDR3 length: 15 amino acids. Per germline, CDR1 SNHLY and CDR2 FYNNEI. V was trimmed by 8 bases and J by 4 bases, leaving 18 bases between them. The CDR3 protein is CASAGRTSNYNEQFF. The CDR3 coding sequence is TGTGCCAGCGCGGGACGCACATCTAATTACAATGAGCAGTTCTTC.

Only a few counts were recorded for this clonotype. This chain connects TRBV28 to TRBJ2-7, with a possible D match to TRBD1 (7 bases). V was pared by 6 bases and J by 2 bases, with 20 bases between. This CDR3 contains 16 residues. Germline V gene data show CDR1 as MDHEN and CDR2 as SYDVKM. The CDR3, as DNA: TGTGCCAGCAGGACCCGATTCGGCAGGGGGGCCTACGAGCAGTACTTC. This gives the protein CASRTRFGRGAYEQYF.

In this sample, this clonotype turned up many times. The chain has TRBV11-3 and TRBJ1-6; D is uncertain. The CDR3 length is 13 residues. In germline, CDR1 is SGHNT, CDR2 YENEEA. The V end was cut by 3 bases, the J end by 9 bases, with 9 bases between. CDR3 sequence (DNA): TGTGCCAGCAGCTTGGTCTCGGGTTCACCCCTCCACTTT. It codes for CASSLVSGSPLHF.

This clonotype was counted between two and nine times. The gene calls are TRBV5-8 and TRBJ1-5; D unclear. The CDR3 consists of 15 residues. The V gene lost 0 bases and the J gene lost 1 base, with 8 bases spanning the gap. Germline loops: CDR1 SGHTS, CDR2 YDEGEE. The DNA for the CDR3 is TGTGCCAGCAGCTTGGAAGGGCTAAGCAATCAGCCCCAGCATTTT. Protein sequence: CASSLEGLSNQPQHF.

The gene calls are TRBV9 and TRBJ2-7, with a possible D match to TRBD2 (5 bases). With 5 bases removed from V and 3 bases from J, the gap between germline ends came to 9 bases. This CDR3 spans 12 amino acids. Germline lookup yields CDR1 SGDLS and CDR2 YYNGEE. The CDR3: CASSRDYYEQYF. CDR3 nucleotides: TGTGCCAGCAGTCGGGATTACTACGAGCAGTACTTC.

The CDR3 loop reads CASSFSGAEQYF. The CDR3 region has the DNA TGTGCCAGCAGCTTCTCGGGGGCCGAGCAGTACTTC. V gene TRBV11-3 combines with J gene TRBJ2-7; D may be TRBD1 or TRBD2 (6 bases each). Germline CDR1 reads SGHNT; CDR2 reads YENEEA. Trimming left V 3 bases short and J 6 bases short, with 9 bases between. The CDR3 is 12 residues long.